Reported below is one TCR beta chain. Its antigen is unidentified. This sample also contains other DNA sequences that code for the same CDR3. V gave up 1 base and J gave up 4 bases; unmatched junction bases: 4. The CDR3 sequence is 15 residues long. Germline values: CDR1 LGHNA, CDR2 YSLEER. TCRdb's copy holds only in-frame clones and misses some; the assay was immunoSEQ multiplex PCR. The repertoire includes around 3,500 clones, roughly three fifths of them detected once, and roughly 19% sits in the top ten. The data belong to a study of regulatory dendritic cells for organ transplantation. Study-wide background: Dendritic cell cultures received LPS on day 6.

Study findings and constraints: Naive T cells showed high diversity, memory cells less, memory CD8+ least.

CFSE-labeled sorted T cells met regulatory or mature dendritic cells for around five days. J is TRBJ2-7 and V is TRBV4-3; 10 bases fit TRBD2. Sequencing input: memory CD8+ T cells from blood cultured with dendritic cells. Subset meaning: CD45RO+ memory T cells. The source is a human donor in good health. Written as DNA, the CDR3 is TGCGCCAGCAGCCAAGGACTAGCGGGTGGGTACGAGCAGTACTTC. It translates to CASSQGLAGGYEQYF.